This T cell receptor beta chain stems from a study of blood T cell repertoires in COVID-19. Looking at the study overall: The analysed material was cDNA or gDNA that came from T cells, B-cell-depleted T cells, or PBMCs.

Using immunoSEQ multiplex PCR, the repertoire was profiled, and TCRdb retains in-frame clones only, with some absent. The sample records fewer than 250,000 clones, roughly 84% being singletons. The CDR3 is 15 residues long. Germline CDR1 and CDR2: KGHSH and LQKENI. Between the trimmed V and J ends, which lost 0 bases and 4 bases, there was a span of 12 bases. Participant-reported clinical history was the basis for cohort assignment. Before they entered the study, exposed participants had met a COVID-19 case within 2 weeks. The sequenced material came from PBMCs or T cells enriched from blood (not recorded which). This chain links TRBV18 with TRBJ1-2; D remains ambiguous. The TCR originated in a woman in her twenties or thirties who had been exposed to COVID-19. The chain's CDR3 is CASSPPTDVPYGYTF. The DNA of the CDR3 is TGTGCCAGCTCACCACCCACAGATGTACCCTATGGCTACACCTTC.